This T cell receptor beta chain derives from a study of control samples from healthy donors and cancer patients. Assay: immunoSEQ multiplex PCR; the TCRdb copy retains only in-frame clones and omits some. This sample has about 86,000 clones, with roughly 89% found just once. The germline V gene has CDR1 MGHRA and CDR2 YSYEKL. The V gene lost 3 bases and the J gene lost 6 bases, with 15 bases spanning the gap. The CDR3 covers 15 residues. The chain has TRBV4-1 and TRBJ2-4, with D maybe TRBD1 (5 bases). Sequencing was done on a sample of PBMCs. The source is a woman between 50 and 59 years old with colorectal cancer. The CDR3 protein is CASSQTPGQGNIQYF. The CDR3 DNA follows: TGCGCCAGCAGCCAGACTCCGGGTCAGGGAAACATTCAGTACTTC.